A selection of T cell receptor beta chains follows, all from one sample in a study of CD8+CD57+ T cells in acquired aplastic anemia. Via MiXCR, TCRdb re-called the reads, giving one row per CDR3 protein. The sample shows around 230,000 distinct CDR3 sequences, 61% of them seen only once. Sequences were obtained from sorted CD4+, CD8+, or CD8+CD57+ T cells (not recorded which) from PBMCs. These receptors were collected from a human donor in good health. CDR3s include the opening cysteine and the closing phenylalanine or tryptophan. Some rows have no size entry. The others give once, few or many, or a class for an expanded clone.

V gene	J gene	clone size	CDR3 protein
TRBV7-3	TRBJ2-5	few	CASSLEREETQYF
TRBV7-6	TRBJ2-7	once	CASSLAGSGGYEQYF
TRBV7-8	TRBJ2-7	.	CASSVTSGANYEQYF
TRBV5-5	TRBJ2-7	once	CASRPTSASYEQYF
TRBV7-8	TRBJ1-1	.	CASSDFSIGQHEAFF
TRBV10-1	TRBJ2-1	many	CASSERSANNEQFF
TRBV7-2	TRBJ1-2	few	CASSPGGGYGYTF
TRBV7-9	TRBJ1-1	many	CASSSSTEAFF
TRBV7-9	TRBJ1-1	.	CASSSTDANTEAFF
TRBV7-9	TRBJ2-3	.	CASSLSSGTTDTQYF
TRBV5-4	TRBJ2-2	.	CASSLWVTGELFF
TRBV7-2	TRBJ1-2	few	CASSLASYGYTF
TRBV19	TRBJ1-3	.	CASSATRDSSGNTIYF
TRBV10-3	TRBJ1-3	once	CAISRIAGNTIYF
TRBV5-1	TRBJ2-7	.	CASSFSGAEQYF
TRBV5-1	TRBJ1-2	.	CASSLEHFAGYGYTF
TRBV7-9	TRBJ2-7	once	CASGGLSEQYF
TRBV24-1	TRBJ2-3	.	CATSAGTSGYTDTQYF
TRBV20-1	TRBJ2-7	.	CSARRGVYGQYF
TRBV6-2/TRBV6-3	TRBJ2-1	many	CASTGGLYNEQFF
TRBV20-1	TRBJ2-3	.	CSARPGGGGYDEHFF
TRBV4-3	TRBJ2-7	many	CASSQEEGYQQYF
TRBV2	TRBJ1-4	many	CASTLRVPGATNEKLFF
TRBV6-2/TRBV6-3	TRBJ2-6	.	CASSYPPGQGRSGANVLTF
TRBV19	TRBJ1-1	many	CASNEGEAFF
TRBV10-1	TRBJ2-1	.	CASSVGTGTYNEQFF
TRBV9	TRBJ2-5	many	CASSAIQGSQETQYF
TRBV19	TRBJ1-5	.	CASRRIASNQPQHF
TRBV15	TRBJ2-1	.	CATSRERQASNEQFF
TRBV15	TRBJ2-5	.	CATSRTGTSVYF
TRBV29-1	TRBJ2-7	many	CSVGDSSGEQYF
TRBV6-5	TRBJ2-7	.	CASSSTGTGGYEQYF
TRBV24-1	TRBJ2-3	.	CATSDLTGQASNEQYF
TRBV25-1	TRBJ1-6	.	CASRRQDDSPLHF
TRBV2	TRBJ2-2	.	CASTLEGELFF
TRBV7-7	.	.	CASSPAFSGGEQFF
TRBV29-1	TRBJ2-2	.	CSVQLTSGTGELFF
TRBV6-5	TRBJ2-5	.	CASSSVRTANQYF
TRBV6-5	TRBJ1-4	few	CASSYQGAGEKLFF
TRBV20-1	TRBJ2-7	.	CSAGDRVYEQYF
TRBV7-9	TRBJ1-3	many	CASSPPLGSLSGNTIYF
TRBV29-1	TRBJ2-5	once	CSVGTSGGAWQETQYF
TRBV7-8	TRBJ1-1	.	CASIPGVSTEAFF